These 31 T cell receptor beta chains were all obtained from the same sample, sequenced in a study of blood T cell repertoires in COVID-19. The table came from immunoSEQ multiplex PCR; TCRdb's copy has only in-frame clones and leaves some out. Of 250,000 to 400,000 clones listed, around 88% are singletons. The specimen was peripheral blood. These receptors all come from a woman aged 25 to 39 with COVID-19, enrolled during active disease.

The count of this clone is one. The chain has TRBV6-2 or TRBV6-3 and TRBJ1-2; D not resolved. The CDR3 extends over 15 amino acids. With 2 bases removed from V and 2 bases from J, the gap between germline ends came to 12 bases. CDR1 and CDR2 from the germline V gene are MNHEY and SVGEGT. In nucleotides, the CDR3 is TGTGCCAGCAGTTACAGAGTTGGCAGGAACTATGGCTACACCTTC. It encodes CASSYRVGRNYGYTF.

The chain combines TRBV27 with TRBJ2-1, with 10 bases that match TRBD2. Germline lookup yields CDR1 MNHEY and CDR2 SMNVEV (reference sequence). V was pared by 5 bases and J by 10 bases, with 8 bases of the junction left unmatched. The length of the CDR3 is 14 residues. In DNA form, the CDR3 reads TGTGCCAGCAGTGTCAGCGGGGGGGCTCGGGAGCAGTTCTTC. Residues: CASSVSGGAREQFF.

The chain couples TRBV27 to TRBJ2-7, with a possible D match to TRBD2 (7 bases). This CDR3 spans 15 amino acids. Germline V lookup: CDR1 MNHEY, CDR2 SMNVEV (reference sequence). With 7 bases removed from V and 1 base from J, the gap between germline ends came to 17 bases. The CDR3 protein is CASTTGAGASYEQYF. CDR3 nucleotide sequence: TGTGCCAGCACCACTGGGGCGGGGGCGTCCTACGAGCAGTACTTC.

This sequence joins TRBV19 and TRBJ1-6, with D unresolved. The CDR3 totals 12 residues. Germline-derived CDR1 and CDR2 are LNHDA and SQIVND (reference sequence). Trimming removed 5 bases at V and 7 bases at J, with 6 bases between. CDR3 DNA sequence: TGTGCCAGTAGTCGCGGGAATTCACCCCTCCACTTT. It specifies CASSRGNSPLHF.

This chain uses TRBV7-6 with TRBJ2-5; possibly TRBD1 for D (7 bases). Germline CDR1 SGHVS, CDR2 FNYEAQ. The CDR3 consists of 15 residues. Between the trimmed V and J ends, which lost 5 bases and 0 bases, there was a span of 13 bases. CDR3 in DNA: TGTGCCAGCAGCCGCGGGACAGCGAACCAAGAGACCCAGTACTTC. This encodes CASSRGTANQETQYF.

This chain uses TRBV19 with TRBJ1-4; possibly TRBD1 for D (5 bases). The V end lost 3 bases, the J end lost 3 bases, and 11 bases lay between the germline ends. Germline V CDR1 and CDR2: LNHDA, SQIVND (reference sequence). CDR3 size: 15 residues. CDR3 sequence reads: CASSMSREPNEKLFF. The CDR3 nucleotides are TGTGCCAGTAGTATGAGCAGGGAACCTAATGAAAAACTGTTTTTT.

The rearrangement joins TRBV7-9 to TRBJ2-2; the match to TRBD2 covers 9 bases. J gave up 2 bases and V 5 bases, and 6 bases lay outside the gene matches. This CDR3 has 16 amino acids. The germline V gene has CDR1 SEHNR and CDR2 FQNEAQ (reference sequence). This CDR3 is CASSPWRGGNTGELFF. Here the CDR3 DNA reads TGTGCCAGCAGCCCCTGGCGGGGGGGCAACACCGGGGAGCTGTTTTTT. The complete variable domain, with remaining parts taken from reference TRBV7-9 and TRBJ2-2, reads DTGVSQNPRHKITKRGQNVTFRCDPISEHNRLYWYRQTLGQGPEFLTYFQNEAQLEKSRLLSDRFSAERPKGSFSTLEIQRTEQGDSAMYLCASSPWRGGNTGELFFGEGSRLTVL.

This chain joins TRBV6-2 or TRBV6-3 and TRBJ1-1; 7 bases map to TRBD1. Per the germline V gene, CDR1 is MNHEY and CDR2 is SVGEGT. V lost 1 base and J lost 7; bases outside the gene matches: 3. The CDR3 covers 13 residues. The CDR3 here is CASSYWDSGEAFF. The CDR3 region has the DNA TGTGCCAGCAGTTACTGGGACAGCGGTGAAGCTTTCTTT.

The J gene is TRBJ2-5, the V gene TRBV5-4, with 10 bases identical to TRBD2. The trim removed 2 bases at V and 5 bases at J, leaving 6 bases unmatched. CDR1 SGHNT and CDR2 YYREEE come from the germline V gene (reference sequence). The CDR3 covers 15 residues. CDR3 residues: CASSLPLAGEETQYF. The CDR3 coding sequence is TGTGCCAGCAGCTTACCCCTAGCGGGGGAGGAGACCCAGTACTTC. Complete variable domain (other parts from reference TRBV5-4 and TRBJ2-5): ETGVTQSPTHLIKTRGQQVTLRCSSQSGHNTVSWYQQALGQGPQFIFQYYREEENGRGNFPPRFSGLQFPNYSSELNVNALELDDSALYLCASSLPLAGEETQYFGPGTRLLVL.

The chain recombines TRBV6-5 with TRBJ2-1, with 9 bases identical to TRBD1. The ends lost 6 bases at V and 8 bases at J; junction bases unmatched: 11. Germline V gene data show CDR1 as MNHEY and CDR2 as SVGAGI. The CDR3 totals 15 residues. CDR3 nucleotides: TGTGCCAGCAGGACCCGGGACAGGGTCGGCGATGAGCAGTTCTTC. This translates into CASRTRDRVGDEQFF.

The chain uses TRBV27 and TRBJ2-3, with TRBD2 identical over 9 bases. Germline lookup yields CDR1 MNHEY and CDR2 SMNVEV (reference sequence). The ends lost 0 bases at V and 3 bases at J; junction bases unmatched: 4. The CDR3 totals 16 residues. This CDR3 reads CASSLSAGGWTDTQYF. CDR3 bases: TGTGCCAGCAGTTTATCGGCGGGGGGGTGGACAGATACGCAGTATTTT.

CDR3 protein: CASSSRQGNTGELFF. DNA for the CDR3: TGTGCCAGCAGTTCGAGACAGGGGAACACCGGGGAGCTGTTTTTT. The chain has TRBV11-3 and TRBJ2-2; 7 nucleotides agree with TRBD1. There are 15 residues in the CDR3. From germline, CDR1 is SGHNT and CDR2 YENEEA. J was trimmed by 1 base and V by 6 bases; bases with no gene match: 5.

The chain carries TRBV6-1 and TRBJ1-1; D might be TRBD1 (6 bases). Between the trimmed V and J ends, which lost 2 bases and 0 bases, there was a span of 10 bases. CDR1 MNHNS and CDR2 SASEGT come from the germline V gene. The CDR3 contains 15 residues. CDR3 sequence: CASSEYRDLNTEAFF. The CDR3 coding sequence is TGTGCCAGCAGTGAATACAGGGACCTGAACACTGAAGCTTTCTTT.

The chain links TRBV18 to TRBJ1-4, with unresolved D. The germline V and J ends were trimmed by 3 bases and 0 bases, with 5 bases remaining between them. The CDR3 is 14 residues long. Germline V gene lookup returns CDR1 KGHSH and CDR2 LQKENI. CDR3 loop: CASSPDSTNEKLFF. CDR3 DNA sequence: TGTGCCAGCTCACCCGACTCAACTAATGAAAAACTGTTTTTT.

The chain uses TRBV18 and TRBJ2-7; tentative D call: TRBD2 (5 bases). The CDR3 totals 14 residues. Trimming stripped 3 bases from V and 6 bases from J, with 15 bases between. Germline CDR1 KGHSH, CDR2 LQKENI. CDR3 region: CASSPLSLEGEQYF. CDR3 coding DNA: TGTGCCAGCTCACCTTTATCCCTTGAGGGCGAGCAGTACTTC.

For this clone: Other DNA sequences of this sample code for an identical CDR3. The chain is built from TRBV5-1 and TRBJ1-4; TRBD1 aligns across 10 bases. Trimming removed 4 bases from V and 7 bases from J; junction bases left unmatched: 7. CDR1 is SGHRS and CDR2 is YFSETQ in the germline V gene. This CDR3 spans 15 amino acids. CDR3 sequence reads: CASSPGTGVGEKLFF. The CDR3 nucleotides are TGCGCCAGCAGCCCCGGGACAGGGGTAGGTGAAAAACTGTTTTTT.

As for this clone: Germline is not matched at one junction end, which may reflect a read error. V is TRBV4-1 and J is TRBJ1-4, with D unresolved. The CDR3 runs to 15 residues. CDR1 is MGHRA, CDR2 YSYEKL, per germline. CDR3 sequence: CASSQAARENGKLFF. CDR3 DNA: TGCGCCAGCAGCCAAGCAGCCCGGGAAAATGGAAAACTGTTTTTT.

The sample holds a few counts of this clone. The V gene is TRBV6-1, the J gene TRBJ2-7; no firm D call. V was pared by 2 bases and J by 1 base, with 12 bases between. From germline, CDR1 is MNHNS and CDR2 SASEGT. The CDR3 sequence is 15 residues long. The CDR3 loop reads CASSEYSFLSYEQYV. As DNA, the CDR3 is TGTGCCAGCAGTGAATACAGCTTCCTATCCTACGAGCAGTACGTC.

The V and J genes are TRBV5-1 and TRBJ2-3; TRBD2 aligns across 15 bases. CDR1 and CDR2 from the germline V gene are SGHRS and YFSETQ. V lost 4 bases, J lost 6 bases, and 6 bases stayed unmatched. The CDR3 contains 16 residues. The CDR3 protein is CASSPGLAGGSDTQYF. DNA for the CDR3: TGCGCCAGCAGCCCTGGACTAGCGGGGGGGTCTGATACGCAGTATTTT.

This clone was recorded only once. The V gene is TRBV5-6, the J gene TRBJ2-1, with 8 bases that match TRBD2. This CDR3 has 16 residues. Germline CDR1 SGHDT, CDR2 YYEEEE. The ends lost 1 base at V and 4 bases at J; junction bases unmatched: 7. The CDR3 sequence is CASSLRAGAFYNEQFF. The CDR3 bases are TGTGCCAGCAGCTTGCGAGCGGGGGCGTTTTACAATGAGCAGTTCTTC.

A single count supports this clone. The chain carries TRBV3-1 (or the pseudogene TRBV3-2) and TRBJ1-3; no reliable D call. Per germline, CDR1 LGHDT and CDR2 YNNKEL (reference sequence). V was pared by 5 bases and J by 0 bases, with 11 bases between. CDR3 length: 15 amino acids. CDR3 amino acids: CASSDRRSSGNTIYF. CDR3 coding DNA: TGTGCCAGCAGCGACCGAAGGAGCTCTGGAAACACCATATATTTT.

V is TRBV7-9 and J is TRBJ2-7; tentative D call: TRBD2 (6 bases). The ends were cut back, 3 bases at V and 0 bases at J, with 15 bases in the middle. The CDR3 consists of 16 residues. Germline V gives CDR1 SEHNR, CDR2 FQNEAQ (reference sequence). CDR3 bases: TGTGCCAGCAGCTTTAGGTGGGCTAGCGACTCCTACGAGCAGTACTTC. As protein: CASSFRWASDSYEQYF.

This chain connects TRBV15 to TRBJ2-1; 10 bases align to TRBD2. The germline gives CDR1 LNHNV, CDR2 YYDKDF (reference sequence). The trim removed 3 bases at V and 2 bases at J, leaving 4 bases unmatched. This CDR3 spans 16 amino acids. The CDR3 DNA sequence: TGTGCCACCAGCAGGAGAGGACTAGCGGCCTACAATGAGCAGTTCTTC. Translation gives CATSRRGLAAYNEQFF.

The V and J genes are TRBV5-6 and TRBJ2-7; weak D call: TRBD1 (6 bases). The V gene's germline CDR1 is SGHDT and CDR2 YYEEEE. V gave up 1 base and J gave up 6 bases, with 8 bases separating them. The CDR3 is 12 residues long. CDR3 sequence (DNA): TGTGCCAGCAGCTTGAGAGGGGGCGAGCAGTACTTC. Translated: CASSLRGGEQYF.

This sequence joins TRBV2 and TRBJ1-5, with no clear D. Deletions cut 5 bases from V and 9 bases from J, with 14 bases between. The CDR3 has 13 amino acids. Germline V CDR1 and CDR2: SNHLY, FYNNEI. DNA for the CDR3: TGTGCCAGCAGTCCCACACGGGTGCCGCCCCAGCATTTT. Amino acid sequence: CASSPTRVPPQHF.

J is TRBJ2-3 and V is TRBV3-1 (or the pseudogene TRBV3-2); D remains ambiguous. Trimming cost V 0 bases and J 4 bases, with 11 bases left between them. CDR1 is LGHDT, CDR2 YNNKEL, per germline (reference sequence). The CDR3 spans 15 residues. The CDR3 coding sequence is TGTGCCAGCAGCCAAGAGGTAGCAAGGTCAGATACGCAGTATTTT. Its protein is CASSQEVARSDTQYF.

This clone was seen a few times. CDR3 in amino acids: CASSDGGQGDGYTF. CDR3 sequence (DNA): TGTGCCAGCAGCGACGGGGGACAGGGTGATGGCTACACCTTC. The chain couples TRBV9 to TRBJ1-2; TRBD1 agrees at 9 bases. The CDR3 runs 14 residues. V lost 3 bases to trimming and J lost 6 bases; unmatched junction nucleotides: 6. Germline-derived CDR1 and CDR2 are SGDLS and YYNGEE.

The J gene is TRBJ1-5, the V gene TRBV6-1; D possibly corresponds to TRBD1 (5 bases). Germline V gene lookup returns CDR1 MNHNS and CDR2 SASEGT. V shed 1 base and J shed 6 bases, with 7 bases lying between them. CDR3 length equals 13 residues. The CDR3 region is CASSEGGVQPQHF. In DNA form, the CDR3 reads TGTGCCAGCAGTGAAGGGGGGGTTCAGCCCCAGCATTTT.

The chain employs TRBV6-5 and TRBJ1-1; 10 bases are shared with TRBD1. V dropped 6 bases and J dropped 5; count of bases not matched to a gene: 6. CDR1 MNHEY and CDR2 SVGAGI come from the germline V gene. The CDR3 is 14 residues long. The CDR3 DNA is TGTGCCAGCAGAGGGACAGGGGCGGGGACTGAAGCTTTCTTT. Protein sequence: CASRGTGAGTEAFF.

J is TRBJ1-3 and V is TRBV7-9; D call uncertain. The germline CDR1 and CDR2 sequences are SEHNR and FQNEAQ (reference sequence). The V gene lost 1 base and the J gene lost 0 bases, with 7 bases spanning the gap. The CDR3 spans 15 residues. The CDR3 region is CASSLESSSGNTIYF. CDR3 in DNA: TGTGCCAGCAGCTTAGAATCTAGCTCTGGAAACACCATATATTTT.

This clone was seen a handful of times. The chain is built from TRBV7-9 and TRBJ1-2, with a tentative D call TRBD1 (5 bases). CDR3 length equals 16 residues. CDR1 SEHNR and CDR2 FQNEAQ come from the germline V gene (reference sequence). The ends were cut back, 4 bases at V and 5 bases at J, with 20 bases in the middle. Written as DNA, the CDR3 is TGTGCCAGCAGCTCCCAAGGGGTAGGAGGGGTGTATGGCTACACCTTC. Its protein is CASSSQGVGGVYGYTF.